Described below is a single T cell receptor (beta chain) sequence and its context. This sample was included in a study of patients and donors after allogeneic stem cell transplantation. V was trimmed by 5 bases and J by 5 bases, leaving 24 bases between them. The length of the CDR3 is 16 residues. CDR1 is DFQATT, CDR2 SNEGSKA, per germline (reference sequence). TCRdb reanalysed the RT-PCR reads using MiXCR and keeps one entry per CDR3 protein. The sample shows more than 150,000 distinct CDR3 sequences, 35% to 50% of them seen only once. The receptor's source is a human donor who was either an allogeneic HSCT recipient or a stem cell or donor lymphocyte infusion donor (not recorded which). It is not recorded whose cells these are; they may come from a transplant donor. This chain joins TRBV20-1 and TRBJ1-2; weak D call: TRBD1 (6 bases). Sequencing was done on a sample of blood, either unsorted or a sorted T cell fraction (not recorded which). CDR3 amino acids: CSAQDWTESGEYGYTF. DNA of the CDR3: TGCAGTGCTCAAGATTGGACAGAGAGTGGTGAATATGGCTACACCTTC.